One and the same sample provided the 21 T cell receptor beta chains below, sequenced in a study of blood T cell repertoires in COVID-19 (dated by TCRdb to about 2020). Receptor amplification or capture employed the immunoSEQ multiplex PCR assay. TCRdb provides this immuneACCESS table in a form limited to in-frame rearrangements. Some clones are lacking; in checked studies, under half of them reflect an unresolved V gene, and why the rest are absent is not known. The sample table shows fewer than 350,000 clones, and approximately 88% are seen once. The ten largest clones add up to under 7% of the sample. The sample taken for sequencing was PBMCs or T cells enriched from blood (not recorded which). All receptors come from a woman aged 40 to 50 who had recovered from COVID-19.

Only a few counts were recorded for this clone. V gene TRBV11-1 combines with J gene TRBJ2-7; D possibly corresponds to TRBD2 (5 bases). The CDR3 length is 15 residues. Trimming removed 5 bases at V and 4 bases at J, with 18 bases between. CDR1 is SGHAT and CDR2 is FQDESV in the germline V gene (reference sequence). CDR3 protein: CASSQAVQEGYEQYF. In nucleotides, the CDR3 is TGTGCCAGCAGCCAAGCGGTACAAGAAGGGTACGAGCAGTACTTC.

To note about this clone: Within the sample, other DNA sequences also encode this same CDR3. The chain is built from TRBV12-3 or TRBV12-4 and TRBJ2-7; perhaps TRBD1 as D (6 bases). This CDR3 spans 13 amino acids. The V and J ends lost 5 bases and 0 bases respectively, with 8 bases between them. CDR3 residues: CASSLQGSYEQYF. In DNA, the CDR3 is TGTGCCAGCAGTCTACAGGGCTCCTACGAGCAGTACTTC.

This sequence joins TRBV19 and TRBJ2-7; TRBD2 aligns across 16 bases. This CDR3 spans 17 amino acids. Germline V CDR1 and CDR2: LNHDA, SQIVND (reference sequence). The trim removed 5 bases at V and 3 bases at J, leaving 7 bases unmatched. The DNA of the CDR3 is TGTGCCAGTAGTTCCGGGACTAGCGGGAGGGCAAACTACGAGCAGTACTTC. This translates into CASSSGTSGRANYEQYF.

The chain recombines TRBV3-1 (or the pseudogene TRBV3-2) with TRBJ2-1, with TRBD2 identical over 9 bases. The CDR3 is made up of 15 amino acids. The V gene's germline CDR1 is LGHDT and CDR2 YNNKEL (reference sequence). Germline trimming cut 4 bases from V and 4 bases from J; bases unmatched to any gene: 5. The CDR3 protein is CASSLSGSRYNEQFF. The CDR3, as DNA: TGTGCCAGCAGCCTTAGCGGGAGTCGTTACAATGAGCAGTTCTTC.

The V gene is TRBV5-1, the J gene TRBJ2-3; D perhaps matches TRBD2 (5 bases). The CDR3 has 15 residues. Trimming took 2 bases from V and 1 from J, leaving 11 bases between them. Germline assignment: CDR1 SGHRS and CDR2 YFSETQ. The CDR3 coding sequence is TGCGCCAGCAGCTTAAGCGGTCCGGGCACAGATACGCAGTATTTT. Translation: CASSLSGPGTDTQYF.

V and J are TRBV25-1 and TRBJ2-5; 9 nucleotides match TRBD1. The junction had 6 bases not matched to a gene; V was cut back by 2 bases and J by 5 bases. CDR1 and CDR2 from the germline V gene are MGHDK and SYGVNS. The CDR3 is 15 residues long. This chain's CDR3 is CASSEHDRGWETQYF. CDR3 nucleotide sequence: TGTGCCAGCAGTGAACATGACAGGGGGTGGGAGACCCAGTACTTC.

J is TRBJ1-3 and V is TRBV7-6; a possible D gene is TRBD1 (5 bases). V lost 1 base and J lost 4, with 11 bases in between. The CDR3 runs 15 residues. Germline CDR1 is SGHVS and CDR2 is FNYEAQ. CDR3 amino acids: CASSLGQGSGNTIYF. CDR3 coding DNA: TGTGCCAGCAGCTTAGGCCAGGGTTCCGGAAACACCATATATTTT.

This clone was picked up a small number of times. V usage is TRBV6-2 or TRBV6-3 and J usage is TRBJ2-7; weak D call: TRBD2 (6 bases). V was cut by 2 bases and J by 2 bases, with 22 bases left in between. CDR1 and CDR2 from the germline V gene are MNHEY and SVGEGT. There are 18 residues in the CDR3. The CDR3 protein is CASSYGSFSGLETYEQYF. In DNA, the CDR3 is TGTGCCAGCAGTTACGGCTCATTCTCGGGACTCGAGACCTACGAGCAGTACTTC.

The rearrangement links TRBV5-1 to TRBJ2-3, with TRBD2 matching 8 bases. Germline lookup yields CDR1 SGHRS and CDR2 YFSETQ. This CDR3 comprises 14 residues. J gave up 0 bases and V 10 bases, and 7 bases lay outside the gene matches. This CDR3 reads CARGTGGSTDTQYF. The CDR3 region has the DNA TGCGCCCGCGGGACGGGGGGGAGCACAGATACGCAGTATTTT.

The chain uses TRBV2 and TRBJ2-7; D uncertain. V lost 4 bases to trimming and J lost 7 bases, with 14 bases between them. Germline V CDR1 and CDR2: SNHLY, FYNNEI. This CDR3 has 13 amino acids. In DNA form, the CDR3 reads TGTGCCAGCAGTGGATTAAGAACGGGTGAGCAGTACTTC. Its protein product is CASSGLRTGEQYF.

The chain uses TRBV18 and TRBJ2-7; a weak D match, TRBD2 (5 bases). This CDR3 is built from 15 residues. V was pared by 1 base and J by 4 bases, with 14 bases between. Per the germline V gene, CDR1 is KGHSH and CDR2 is LQKENI. CDR3 protein: CASSPQVGEVYEQYF. In DNA form, the CDR3 reads TGTGCCAGCTCACCACAGGTGGGAGAGGTTTACGAGCAGTACTTC.

The chain uses TRBV9 and TRBJ1-6, with a possible D match to TRBD1 (6 bases). Germline V CDR1 and CDR2: SGDLS, YYNGEE. V was cut by 2 bases and J by 5 bases, with 8 bases left in between. The CDR3 sequence is 14 residues long. The CDR3 DNA is TGTGCCAGCAGCGTCCGGACAGATAATTCACCCCTCCACTTT. Its protein product is CASSVRTDNSPLHF.

This sequence joins TRBV28 and TRBJ2-1; D not certain. Trimming removed 8 bases at V and 8 bases at J, with 7 bases between. The V gene's germline CDR1 is MDHEN and CDR2 SYDVKM. The CDR3 consists of 10 residues. The CDR3 nucleotides read TGTGCCAGCTCTTCTTATGAGCAGTTCTTC. This translates into CASSSYEQFF.

Regarding this clone: Other DNA sequences in this specimen translate into the identical CDR3. This chain links TRBV6-5 with TRBJ1-2; D possibly corresponds to TRBD1 (6 bases). Germline V gene sequence: CDR1 MNHEY, CDR2 SVGAGI. Trimming cost V 5 bases and J 5 bases, with 9 bases left between them. The CDR3 covers 12 residues. CDR3 protein: CASSLQGYGYTF. In nucleotides, the CDR3 is TGTGCCAGCAGTCTCCAGGGGTATGGCTACACCTTC.

V usage is TRBV14 and J usage is TRBJ2-5; 9 positions match TRBD1. V lost 10 bases to trimming and J lost 4 bases; unmatched junction nucleotides: 10. The length of the CDR3 is 14 residues. The germline CDR1 and CDR2 sequences are SGHDN and FVKESK. CDR3 nucleotide sequence: TGTGCCAATTCCGGGACAGGGAGCACAGAGACCCAGTACTTC. Translated: CANSGTGSTETQYF.

The V and J genes are TRBV29-1 and TRBJ1-1; TRBD1 might be the D (6 bases). Germline V gene lookup returns CDR1 SQVTM and CDR2 ANQGSEA. Deletions cut 5 bases from V and 7 bases from J, with 17 bases between. The CDR3 consists of 13 residues. The CDR3 is CSVLAGVKDEAFF. Written as DNA, the CDR3 is TGCAGCGTTTTGGCAGGGGTGAAAGATGAAGCTTTCTTT.

The chain combines TRBV5-1 with TRBJ2-1, with unresolved D. The CDR3 has 15 amino acids. V was clipped by 1 base and J by 6 bases, with 14 bases between them. Germline V gene data show CDR1 as SGHRS and CDR2 as YFSETQ. CDR3 bases: TGCGCCAGCAGCTTGAGGCCCGATGGAGTCAATGAGCAGTTCTTC. As protein: CASSLRPDGVNEQFF.

This chain joins TRBV7-9 and TRBJ2-1; 13 bases fit TRBD2. Germline assignment: CDR1 SEHNR and CDR2 FQNEAQ (reference sequence). The CDR3 is 15 residues long. The ends lost 5 bases at V and 5 bases at J; junction bases unmatched: 3. CDR3 loop: CASSHGLAGDNEQFF. The CDR3 coding sequence is TGTGCCAGCAGCCACGGACTAGCGGGAGACAATGAGCAGTTCTTC.

J is TRBJ2-1 and V is TRBV11-3, with 8 bases that match TRBD2. This CDR3 is 13 amino acids long. The junction had 2 bases not matched to a gene; V was cut back by 4 bases and J by 6 bases. Germline V gene lookup returns CDR1 SGHNT and CDR2 YENEEA. CDR3 sequence (DNA): TGTGCCAGCAGCTACCGGGGGGGCAATGAGCAGTTCTTC. Translation gives CASSYRGGNEQFF.

This clone showed up just once. The chain combines TRBV28 with TRBJ2-7, with D possibly TRBD1 on 5 matching bases. Germline V lookup: CDR1 MDHEN, CDR2 SYDVKM. The CDR3 runs to 13 residues. The V end was cut by 5 bases, the J end by 4 bases, with 12 bases between. The CDR3 here is CASSLWGDYEQYF. In DNA, the CDR3 is TGTGCCAGCAGTCTTTGGGGCGATTACGAGCAGTACTTC.

V usage is TRBV28 and J usage is TRBJ1-2; D remains ambiguous. The germline V gene has CDR1 MDHEN and CDR2 SYDVKM. CDR3 length: 16 amino acids. Trimming removed 5 bases from V and 2 bases from J, with 18 bases in between. CDR3 bases: TGTGCCAGCAGTCCTAAACCCTACGGGATAAACTATGGCTACACCTTC. This codes for CASSPKPYGINYGYTF.